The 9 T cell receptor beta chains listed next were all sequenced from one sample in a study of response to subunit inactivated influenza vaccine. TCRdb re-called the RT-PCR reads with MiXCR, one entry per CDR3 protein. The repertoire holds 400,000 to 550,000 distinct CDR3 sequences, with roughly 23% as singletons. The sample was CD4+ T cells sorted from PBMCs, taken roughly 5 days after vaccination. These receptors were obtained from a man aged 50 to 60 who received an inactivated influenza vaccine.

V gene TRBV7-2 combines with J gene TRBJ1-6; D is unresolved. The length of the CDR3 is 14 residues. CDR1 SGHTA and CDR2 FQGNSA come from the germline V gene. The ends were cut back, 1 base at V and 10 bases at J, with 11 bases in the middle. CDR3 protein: CASSLERVGSPLHF. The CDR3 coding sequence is TGTGCCAGCAGCTTAGAGAGGGTCGGGTCACCCCTCCACTTT. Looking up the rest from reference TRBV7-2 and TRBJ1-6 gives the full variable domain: GAGVSQSPSNKVTEKGKDVELRCDPISGHTALYWYRQSLGQGLEFLIYFQGNSAPDKSGLPSDRFSAERTGGSVSTLTIQRTQQEDSAVYLCASSLERVGSPLHFGNGTRLTVT.

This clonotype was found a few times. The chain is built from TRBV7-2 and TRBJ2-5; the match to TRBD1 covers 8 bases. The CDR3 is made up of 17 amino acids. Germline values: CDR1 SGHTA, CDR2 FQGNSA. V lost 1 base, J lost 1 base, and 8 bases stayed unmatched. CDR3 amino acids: CASSLGYGTGTQETQYF. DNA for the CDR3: TGTGCCAGCAGCTTAGGTTACGGGACAGGCACCCAAGAGACCCAGTACTTC.

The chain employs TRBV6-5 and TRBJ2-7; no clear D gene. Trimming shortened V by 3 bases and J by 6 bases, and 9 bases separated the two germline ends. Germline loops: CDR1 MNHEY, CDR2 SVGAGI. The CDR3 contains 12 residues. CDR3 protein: CASSYGFGEQYF. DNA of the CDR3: TGTGCCAGCAGTTATGGGTTCGGCGAGCAGTACTTC.

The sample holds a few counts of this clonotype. For the CDR3, the DNA is TGTGCCAGCAGTACATATCTTAGCGGGGGGGCCACCACGCAGTATTTT. Translating it yields CASSTYLSGGATTQYF. The genes are TRBV12-3 or TRBV12-4 and TRBJ2-3, with TRBD2 identical over 11 bases. The junction had 13 bases not matched to a gene; V was cut back by 5 bases and J by 9 bases. This CDR3 contains 16 residues.

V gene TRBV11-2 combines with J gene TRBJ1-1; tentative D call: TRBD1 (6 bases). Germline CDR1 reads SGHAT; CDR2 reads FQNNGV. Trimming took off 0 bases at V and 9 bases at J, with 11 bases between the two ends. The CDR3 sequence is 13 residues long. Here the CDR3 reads CASSLDRGAQAFF. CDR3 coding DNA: TGTGCCAGCAGCTTAGATCGGGGGGCGCAAGCTTTCTTT.

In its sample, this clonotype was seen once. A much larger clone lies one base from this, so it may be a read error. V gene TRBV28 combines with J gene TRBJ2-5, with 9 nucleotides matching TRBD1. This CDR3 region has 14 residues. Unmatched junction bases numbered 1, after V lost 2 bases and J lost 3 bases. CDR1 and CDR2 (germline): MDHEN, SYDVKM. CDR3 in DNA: TGTGCCAGCAGTTTAGGGGACAGGGAAGAGACCCAGTACTTC. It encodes CASSLGDREETQYF.

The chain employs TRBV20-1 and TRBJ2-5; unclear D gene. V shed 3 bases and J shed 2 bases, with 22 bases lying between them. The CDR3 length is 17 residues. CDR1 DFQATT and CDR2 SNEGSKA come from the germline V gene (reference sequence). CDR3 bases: TGCAGTGCTAGTTCCCCGGACCCGAGGATTCGACAAGAGACCCAGTACTTC. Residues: CSASSPDPRIRQETQYF.

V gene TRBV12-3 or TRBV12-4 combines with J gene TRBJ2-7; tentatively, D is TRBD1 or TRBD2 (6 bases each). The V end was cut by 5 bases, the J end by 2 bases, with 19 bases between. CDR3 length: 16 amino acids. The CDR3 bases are TGTGCCAGCAGTAACTCTGGCCGGGGGCCAACCTACGAGCAGTACTTC. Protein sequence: CASSNSGRGPTYEQYF.

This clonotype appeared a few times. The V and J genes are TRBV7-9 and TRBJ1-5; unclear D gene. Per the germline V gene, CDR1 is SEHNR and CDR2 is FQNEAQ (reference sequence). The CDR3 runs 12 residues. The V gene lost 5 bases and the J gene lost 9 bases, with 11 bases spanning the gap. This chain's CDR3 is CASSRDQAPQHF. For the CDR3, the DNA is TGTGCCAGCAGCCGAGACCAGGCGCCCCAGCATTTT.